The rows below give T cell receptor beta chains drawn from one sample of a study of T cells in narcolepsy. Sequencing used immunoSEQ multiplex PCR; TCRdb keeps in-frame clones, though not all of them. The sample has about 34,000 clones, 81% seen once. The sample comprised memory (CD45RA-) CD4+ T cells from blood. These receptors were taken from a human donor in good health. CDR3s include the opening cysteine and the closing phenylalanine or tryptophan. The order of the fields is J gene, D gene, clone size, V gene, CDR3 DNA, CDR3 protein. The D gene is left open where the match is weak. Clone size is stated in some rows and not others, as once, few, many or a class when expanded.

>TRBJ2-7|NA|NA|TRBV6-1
TGTGCCAGCCGCGCCAACAGGTTGCGGGCGTCCGAGCAGTACTTC
CASRANRLRASEQYF
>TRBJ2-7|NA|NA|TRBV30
TGTGCCTGGAGTCGATTCGGCGGTACCTACGAGCAGTACTTC
CAWSRFGGTYEQYF
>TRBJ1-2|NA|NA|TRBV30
TGTGCCTGGAGGACTCCCGGACAGCCCTATGGCTACACCTTC
CAWRTPGQPYGYTF
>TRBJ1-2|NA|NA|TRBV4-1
TGCGCCAGCAGCCAAGATCTGTACGGTTGGGACTATGGCTACACCTTC
CASSQDLYGWDYGYTF
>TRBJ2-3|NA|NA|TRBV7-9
TGTGCCAGCAGCCGGGTCGCGGGGAACACAGATACGCAGTATTTT
CASSRVAGNTDTQYF
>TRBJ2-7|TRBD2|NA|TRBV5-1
TGCGCCAGCAGCTTAGCGGGAGAGTTCGAGCAGTACTTC
CASSLAGEFEQYF
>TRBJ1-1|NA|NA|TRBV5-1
TGCGCCAGCATGGGAAACACTGAAGCTTTCTTT
CASMGNTEAFF
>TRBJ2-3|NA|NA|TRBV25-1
TGTGCCAGCAGTGGCCTGTGGGGGGACGGCCCAGATACGCAGTATTTT
CASSGLWGDGPDTQYF
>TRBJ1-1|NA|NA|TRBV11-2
TGTGCCAGCAGCTTAGCGGACTTGAACACTGAAGCTTTCTTT
CASSLADLNTEAFF
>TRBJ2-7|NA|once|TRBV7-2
TGTGCCGTCCGGTGGGATTCCTACGAGCAGTACTTC
CAVRWDSYEQYF
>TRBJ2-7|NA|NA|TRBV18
TGTGCCAGCTCACCCGACAGGCAGTCCTACGAGCAGTACTTC
CASSPDRQSYEQYF
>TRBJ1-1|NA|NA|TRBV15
TGTGCCACCAGCGGATATAGCGGGAACACTGAAGCTTTCTTT
CATSGYSGNTEAFF
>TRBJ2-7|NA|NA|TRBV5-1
TGCGCCAGCAGCTTGGAGAACTCCTACGAGCAGTACTTC
CASSLENSYEQYF
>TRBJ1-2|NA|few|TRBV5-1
TGCGCCAGCAGCTACAACGACAGAGCCTATGGCTACACCTTC
CASSYNDRAYGYTF
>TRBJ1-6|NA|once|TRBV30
TGTGCCTGGAGTGTAGGTCAGCTCGAGTCACCCCTCCACTTT
CAWSVGQLESPLHF
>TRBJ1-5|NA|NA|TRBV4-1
TGCGCCAGCAGTCCTCTGGATAGCAATCAGCCCCAGCATTTT
CASSPLDSNQPQHF
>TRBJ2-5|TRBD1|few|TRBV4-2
TGTGCCAGCAGCCAAGACGGACAGGGGGGTGGAGAGACCCAGTACTTC
CASSQDGQGGGETQYF
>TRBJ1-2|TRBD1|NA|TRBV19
TGTGCCAGTAGTCGGACAGGCCGAGACTATGGCTACACCTTC
CASSRTGRDYGYTF
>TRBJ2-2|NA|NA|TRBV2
TGTGCCAGCAGTAACGGGAACACCGGGGAGCTGTTTTTT
CASSNGNTGELFF
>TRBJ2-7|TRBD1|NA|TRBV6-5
TGTGCCAGCAGTTACGGGGGACAGACCTACGAGCAGTACTTC
CASSYGGQTYEQYF
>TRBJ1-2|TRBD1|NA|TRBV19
TGTGCCAGTAGTCTCGGGACAGGGGGACACTATGGCTACACCTTC
CASSLGTGGHYGYTF
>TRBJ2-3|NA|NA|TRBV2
TGTGCCAGCAGGCCCTATAAGGTCACAGATACGCAGTATTTT
CASRPYKVTDTQYF
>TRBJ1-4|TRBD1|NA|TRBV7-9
TGTGCCAGCAGCTTAGGAGACAGGGCAAAAAATGAAAAACTGTTTTTT
CASSLGDRAKNEKLFF
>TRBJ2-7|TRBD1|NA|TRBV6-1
TGTGCCAGCAGTGAAGGGACAGGGGGCTCCTACGAGCAGTACTTC
CASSEGTGGSYEQYF
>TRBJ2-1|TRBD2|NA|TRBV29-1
TGCAGCGTTGGCGTGGGCGGGGGGGGATACAATGAGCAGTTCTTC
CSVGVGGGGYNEQFF
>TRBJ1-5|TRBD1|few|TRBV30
TGTGCCTGGAGGGTACAGGGGGCGCGGGGGCAGCCCCAGCATTTT
CAWRVQGARGQPQHF
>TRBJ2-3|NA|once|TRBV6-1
TGTGCCGCCGCACGAAGAACAGATACGCAGTATTTT
CAAARRTDTQYF
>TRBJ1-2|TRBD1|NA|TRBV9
TGTGCCAGCAGCGTAGGAGAGGGGGCTGGGGACTATGGCTACACCTTC
CASSVGEGAGDYGYTF
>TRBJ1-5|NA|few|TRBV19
TGTGCCAGTAGCGCGGGGCAGCGGCAGCCCCAGCATTTT
CASSAGQRQPQHF
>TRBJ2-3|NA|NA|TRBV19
TGTGCCAGTAGACTTGCGGGTGATACGCAGTATTTT
CASRLAGDTQYF
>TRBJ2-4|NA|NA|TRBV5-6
TGTGCCAGCAGCCGCGTAGGGCCCTTAGCCAAAAACATTCAGTACTTC
CASSRVGPLAKNIQYF
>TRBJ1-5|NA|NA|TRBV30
TGTGCCTGGAGTGTGGCAGATCAGCCCCAGCATTTT
CAWSVADQPQHF
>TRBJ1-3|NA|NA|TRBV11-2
TGTGCCAGCAGCCTGGGTAACACCATATATTTT
CASSLGNTIYF
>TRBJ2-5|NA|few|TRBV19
TGTGCCAGTAGTTGGCCAGGGCGGTGGGAGACCCAGTACTTC
CASSWPGRWETQYF
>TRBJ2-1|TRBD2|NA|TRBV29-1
TGCAGCGTTGAATTGGCTAGCGGCTACAATGAGCAGTTCTTC
CSVELASGYNEQFF
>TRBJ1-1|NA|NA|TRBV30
TGTGCCTGGATCGGCCAGTTCTTCTCTGAAGCTTTCTTT
CAWIGQFFSEAFF
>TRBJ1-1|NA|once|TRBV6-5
TGTGCCAGCAGTTCCACCCCCCGGAACACTGAAGCTTTCTTT
CASSSTPRNTEAFF
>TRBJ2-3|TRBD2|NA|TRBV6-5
TGTGCCAGCAGTTATGGACAGCGGGGGAACCCAGATACGCAGTATTTT
CASSYGQRGNPDTQYF
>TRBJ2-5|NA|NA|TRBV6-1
TGTGCCAGCAGCGGGGGAGGAGTAGCTTCAGAGACCCAGTACTTC
CASSGGGVASETQYF
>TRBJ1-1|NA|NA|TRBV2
TGTGCCAGCAGATCCACCGCGAACACTGAAGCTTTCTTT
CASRSTANTEAFF
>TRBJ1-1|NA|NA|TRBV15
TGTGCCACCAGCTGGGCGGGGAACACTGAAGCTTTCTTT
CATSWAGNTEAFF
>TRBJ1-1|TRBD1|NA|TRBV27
TGTGCCAGCTGTCCTGGGACAGGGAGATTAGGGGCTTTCTTT
CASCPGTGRLGAFF
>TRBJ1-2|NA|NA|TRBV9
TGTGCCAGCAGCGTAAGTCACCTAGACTATGGCTACACCTTC
CASSVSHLDYGYTF
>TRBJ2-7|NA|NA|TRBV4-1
TGCGCCAGCAGCCAAGAGGGGTTAGGATCCTACGAGCAGTACTTC
CASSQEGLGSYEQYF
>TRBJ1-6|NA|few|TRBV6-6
TGTGCCAGCAGCCACAGGGCTGACAATTCACCCCTCCACTTT
CASSHRADNSPLHF
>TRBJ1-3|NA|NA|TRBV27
TGTGCCAGCAGTTTAGGGGGAGGGAGCTACTCTGGAAACACCATATATTTT
CASSLGGGSYSGNTIYF
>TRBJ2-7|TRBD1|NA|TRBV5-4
TGTGCCAGCAGCTTGGCCGGGGGACAGGCCTCCTACGAGCAGTACTTC
CASSLAGGQASYEQYF
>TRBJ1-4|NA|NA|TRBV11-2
TGTGCCAGCAGCGCTCCTGGTAGGGGTCGGGAAAAACTGTTTTTT
CASSAPGRGREKLFF
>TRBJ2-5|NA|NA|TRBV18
TGTGCCAGCTCACCAACGCGGGACCCCCCAGGGGCCCAGTACTTC
CASSPTRDPPGAQYF
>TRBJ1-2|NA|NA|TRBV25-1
TGTGCCAGCACCGACATCGGCGGTGGCTACACCTTC
CASTDIGGGYTF
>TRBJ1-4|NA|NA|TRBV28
TGTGCCAGCGGAAGGGCGAATGAAAAACTGTTTTTT
CASGRANEKLFF
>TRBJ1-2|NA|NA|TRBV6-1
TGTGCCAGCAGTGAGCGTAGGCATGGGGGTGGCTACACCTTC
CASSERRHGGGYTF